This TCR beta chain derives from a study of T-cell reconstitution after alpha-beta-depleted transplantation in children. This clonotype was recorded a few times. The CDR3 totals 13 residues. Germline loops: CDR1 KGHDR, CDR2 SFDVKD. The ends were cut back, 3 bases at V and 5 bases at J, with 7 bases in the middle. Using unique molecular identifiers, the investigators prepared the TCRbeta library. MiXCR, run by TCRdb on the PCR reads, gives a single entry per CDR3 protein. Among roughly 350,000 distinct CDR3 sequences listed, about 9.3% were seen once. The TCR comes from a human donor who donated a stem cell graft to a child with acute lymphoblastic leukemia. This sample comprised PBMCs from the stem cell graft donor, obtained from the stem cell graft. The chain uses TRBV24-1 and TRBJ1-5, with no clear D. The CDR3 sequence: CATSDDPYQPQHF. CDR3 nucleotides: TGTGCCACCAGTGATGATCCCTATCAGCCCCAGCATTTT.